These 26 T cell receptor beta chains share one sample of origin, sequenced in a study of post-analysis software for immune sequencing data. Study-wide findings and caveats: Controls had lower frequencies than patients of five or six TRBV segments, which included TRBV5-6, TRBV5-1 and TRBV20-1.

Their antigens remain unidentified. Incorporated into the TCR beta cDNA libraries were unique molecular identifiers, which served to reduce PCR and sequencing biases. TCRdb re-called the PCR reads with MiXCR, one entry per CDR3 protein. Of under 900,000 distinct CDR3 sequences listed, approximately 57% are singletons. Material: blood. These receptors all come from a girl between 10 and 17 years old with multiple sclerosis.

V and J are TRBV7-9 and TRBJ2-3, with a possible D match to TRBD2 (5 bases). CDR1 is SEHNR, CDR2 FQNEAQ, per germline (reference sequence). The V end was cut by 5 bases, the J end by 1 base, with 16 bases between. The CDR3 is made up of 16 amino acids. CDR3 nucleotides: TGTGCCAGCAGCCCCCCTGTTGAGGGCCGCACAGATACGCAGTATTTT. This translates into CASSPPVEGRTDTQYF.

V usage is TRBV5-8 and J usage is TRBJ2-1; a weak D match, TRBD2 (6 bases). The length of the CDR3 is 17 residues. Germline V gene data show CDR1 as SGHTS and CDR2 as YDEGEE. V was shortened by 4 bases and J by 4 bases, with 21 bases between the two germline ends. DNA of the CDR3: TGTGCCAGCAGCCTCGGCTGGGCTAGCGAGCGGTACAATGAGCAGTTCTTC. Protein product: CASSLGWASERYNEQFF.

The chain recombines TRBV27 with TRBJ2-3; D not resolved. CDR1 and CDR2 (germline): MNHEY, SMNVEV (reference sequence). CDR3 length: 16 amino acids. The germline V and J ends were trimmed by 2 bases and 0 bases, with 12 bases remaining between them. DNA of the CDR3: TGTGCCAGCAGTTTAGAGGCTAGGGAAAGCACAGATACGCAGTATTTT. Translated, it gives CASSLEARESTDTQYF.

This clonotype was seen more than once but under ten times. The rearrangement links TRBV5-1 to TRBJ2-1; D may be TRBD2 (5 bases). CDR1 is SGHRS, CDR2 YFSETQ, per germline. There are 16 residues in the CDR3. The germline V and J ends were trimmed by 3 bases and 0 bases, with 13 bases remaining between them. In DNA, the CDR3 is TGCGCCAGCAGCTACAGCGGTTCAGGCTCCTACAATGAGCAGTTCTTC. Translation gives CASSYSGSGSYNEQFF.

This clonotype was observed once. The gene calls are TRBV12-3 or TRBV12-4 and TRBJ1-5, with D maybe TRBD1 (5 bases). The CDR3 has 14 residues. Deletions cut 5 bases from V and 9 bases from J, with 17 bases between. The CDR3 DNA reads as TGTGCCAGCAGTCAGTCAGGGATGCTTCGGCCCCAGCATTTT. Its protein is CASSQSGMLRPQHF.

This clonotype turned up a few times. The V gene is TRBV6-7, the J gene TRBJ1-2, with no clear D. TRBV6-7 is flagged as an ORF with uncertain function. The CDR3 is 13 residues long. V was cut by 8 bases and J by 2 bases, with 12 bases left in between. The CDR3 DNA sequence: TGTGCCAGCCATCCCCCGGGAAACTATGGCTACACCTTC. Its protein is CASHPPGNYGYTF.

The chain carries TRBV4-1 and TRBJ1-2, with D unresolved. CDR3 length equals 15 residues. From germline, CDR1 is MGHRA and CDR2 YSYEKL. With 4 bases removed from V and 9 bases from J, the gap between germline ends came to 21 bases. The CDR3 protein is CASSPQEGSATSYTF. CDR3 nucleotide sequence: TGCGCCAGCAGCCCCCAGGAAGGGTCCGCTACAAGCTACACCTTC.

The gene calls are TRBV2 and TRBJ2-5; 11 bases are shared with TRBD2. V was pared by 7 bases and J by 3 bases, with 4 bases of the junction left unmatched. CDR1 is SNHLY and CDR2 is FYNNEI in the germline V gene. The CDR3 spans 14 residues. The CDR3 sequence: CASTKGLAEETQYF. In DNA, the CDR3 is TGTGCCAGCACCAAGGGACTAGCGGAAGAGACCCAGTACTTC.

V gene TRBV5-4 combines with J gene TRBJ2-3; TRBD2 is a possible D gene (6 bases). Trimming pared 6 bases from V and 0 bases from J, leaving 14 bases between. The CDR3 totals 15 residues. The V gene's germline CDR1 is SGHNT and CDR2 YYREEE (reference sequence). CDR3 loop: CASTLLGGSTDTQYF. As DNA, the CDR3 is TGTGCCAGCACCCTATTGGGGGGTAGCACAGATACGCAGTATTTT.

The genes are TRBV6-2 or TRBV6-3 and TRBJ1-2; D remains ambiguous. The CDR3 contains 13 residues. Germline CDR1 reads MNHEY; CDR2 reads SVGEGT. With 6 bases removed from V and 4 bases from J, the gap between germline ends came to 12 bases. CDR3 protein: CASRGLSGYGYTF. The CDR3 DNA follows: TGTGCCAGCAGAGGACTGTCTGGCTATGGCTACACCTTC.

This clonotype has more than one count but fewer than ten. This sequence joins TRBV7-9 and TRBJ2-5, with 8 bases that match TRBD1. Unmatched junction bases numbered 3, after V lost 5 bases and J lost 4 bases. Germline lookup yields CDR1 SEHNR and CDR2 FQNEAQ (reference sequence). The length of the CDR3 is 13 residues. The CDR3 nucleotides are TGTGCCAGCAGCCGCGGACAGGGAGAGACCCAGTACTTC. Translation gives CASSRGQGETQYF.

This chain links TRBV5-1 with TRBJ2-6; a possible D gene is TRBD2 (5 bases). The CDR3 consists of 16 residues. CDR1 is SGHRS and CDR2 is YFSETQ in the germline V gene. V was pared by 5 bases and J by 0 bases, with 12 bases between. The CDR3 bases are TGCGCCAGCAGACCTAGCCCTCTCTCTGGGGCCAACGTCCTGACTTTC. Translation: CASRPSPLSGANVLTF.

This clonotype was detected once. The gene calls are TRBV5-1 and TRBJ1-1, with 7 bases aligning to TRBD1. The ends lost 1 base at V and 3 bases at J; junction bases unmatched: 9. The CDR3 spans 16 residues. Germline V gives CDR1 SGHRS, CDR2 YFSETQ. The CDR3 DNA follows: TGCGCCAGCAGCTTGCGTCCCGGGACAGCCGACACTGAAGCTTTCTTT. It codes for CASSLRPGTADTEAFF.

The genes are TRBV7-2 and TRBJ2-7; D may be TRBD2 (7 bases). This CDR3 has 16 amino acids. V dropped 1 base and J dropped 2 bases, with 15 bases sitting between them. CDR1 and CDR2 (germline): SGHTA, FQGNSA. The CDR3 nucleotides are TGTGCCAGCAGCTTAGGGAGCAGGGGACTACCCTACGAGCAGTACTTC. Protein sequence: CASSLGSRGLPYEQYF.

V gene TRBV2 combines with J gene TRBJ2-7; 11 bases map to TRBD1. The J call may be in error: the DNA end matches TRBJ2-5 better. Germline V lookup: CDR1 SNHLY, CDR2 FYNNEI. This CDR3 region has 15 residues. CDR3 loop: CASRYGQGAQKTQYF. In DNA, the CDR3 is TGTGCCAGCAGATACGGACAGGGGGCGCAGAAGACCCAGTACTTC.

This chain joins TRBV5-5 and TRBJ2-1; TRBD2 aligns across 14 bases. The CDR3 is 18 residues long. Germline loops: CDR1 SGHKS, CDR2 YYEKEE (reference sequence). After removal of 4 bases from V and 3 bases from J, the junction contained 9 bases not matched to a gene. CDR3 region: CASSPGTSGSMVYNEQFF. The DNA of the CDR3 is TGTGCCAGCAGCCCCGGGACTAGCGGGAGTATGGTCTACAATGAGCAGTTCTTC. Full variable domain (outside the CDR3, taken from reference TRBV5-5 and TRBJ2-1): DAGVTQSPTHLIKTRGQQVTLRCSPISGHKSVSWYQQVLGQGPQFIFQYYEKEERGRGNFPDRFSARQFPNYSSELNVNALLLGDSALYLCASSPGTSGSMVYNEQFFGPGTRLTVL.

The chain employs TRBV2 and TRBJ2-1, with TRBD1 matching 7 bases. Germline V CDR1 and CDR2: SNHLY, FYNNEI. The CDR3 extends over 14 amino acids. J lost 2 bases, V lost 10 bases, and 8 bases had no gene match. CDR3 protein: CATATGEAYNEQFF. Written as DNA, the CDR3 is TGTGCCACCGCCACAGGGGAAGCCTACAATGAGCAGTTCTTC.

The DNA of the CDR3 is TGTGCCAGCAGCTTAGTTGTGGGGGGCGGGTATGGCTACACCTTC. This sequence encodes CASSLVVGGGYGYTF. The rearrangement joins TRBV11-2 to TRBJ1-2; possibly TRBD1 for D (6 bases). The germline V gene has CDR1 SGHAT and CDR2 FQNNGV. This CDR3 spans 15 amino acids. V was clipped by 1 base and J by 5 bases, with 14 bases between them.

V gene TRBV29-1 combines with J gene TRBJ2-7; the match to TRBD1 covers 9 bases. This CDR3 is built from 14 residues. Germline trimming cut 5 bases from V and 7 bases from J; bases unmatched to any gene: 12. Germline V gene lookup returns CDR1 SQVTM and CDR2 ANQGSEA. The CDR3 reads CSVHKLTGGEEQYF. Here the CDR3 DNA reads TGCAGCGTTCACAAACTGACAGGGGGAGAAGAGCAGTACTTC.

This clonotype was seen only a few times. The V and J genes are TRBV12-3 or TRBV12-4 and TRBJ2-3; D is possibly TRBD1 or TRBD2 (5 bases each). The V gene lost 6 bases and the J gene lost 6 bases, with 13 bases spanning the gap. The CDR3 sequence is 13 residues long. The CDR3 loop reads CASSPGTRDTQYF. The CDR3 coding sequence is TGTGCCAGCAGCCCCGGGACCAGGGATACGCAGTATTTT.

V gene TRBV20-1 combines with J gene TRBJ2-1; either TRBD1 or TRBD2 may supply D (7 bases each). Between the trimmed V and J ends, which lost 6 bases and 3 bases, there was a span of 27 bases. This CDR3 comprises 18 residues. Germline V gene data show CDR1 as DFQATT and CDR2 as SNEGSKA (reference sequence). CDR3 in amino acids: CSARTGTDRDYFYNEQFF. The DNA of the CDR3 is TGCAGTGCACGAACCGGGACAGATAGGGACTACTTCTACAATGAGCAGTTCTTC.

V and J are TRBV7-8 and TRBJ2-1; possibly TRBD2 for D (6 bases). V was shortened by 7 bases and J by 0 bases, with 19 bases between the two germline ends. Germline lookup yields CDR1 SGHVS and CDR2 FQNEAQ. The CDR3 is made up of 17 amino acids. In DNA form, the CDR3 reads TGTGCCAGCACCATCCGGGACTCACAATCCTCCTACAATGAGCAGTTCTTC. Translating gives CASTIRDSQSSYNEQFF.

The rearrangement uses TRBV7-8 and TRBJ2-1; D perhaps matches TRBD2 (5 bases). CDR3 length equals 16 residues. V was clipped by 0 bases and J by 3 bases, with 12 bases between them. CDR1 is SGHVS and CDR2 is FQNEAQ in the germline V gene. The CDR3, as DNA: TGTGCCAGCAGCTTAGCAGAGCGGAGCTACTACAATGAGCAGTTCTTC. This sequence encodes CASSLAERSYYNEQFF.

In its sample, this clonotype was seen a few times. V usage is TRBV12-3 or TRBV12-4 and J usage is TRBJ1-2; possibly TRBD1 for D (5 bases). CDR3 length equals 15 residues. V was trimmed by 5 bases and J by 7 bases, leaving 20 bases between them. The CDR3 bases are TGTGCCAGCAGTAAAAGGGGTACCCCAACCCGTGGCTACACCTTC. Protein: CASSKRGTPTRGYTF.

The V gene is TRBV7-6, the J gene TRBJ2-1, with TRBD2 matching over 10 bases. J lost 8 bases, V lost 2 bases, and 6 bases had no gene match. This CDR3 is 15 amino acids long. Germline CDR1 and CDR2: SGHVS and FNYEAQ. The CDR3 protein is CASSLSGGVEYEQFF. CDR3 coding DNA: TGTGCCAGCAGCTTAAGCGGGGGGGTAGAGTATGAGCAGTTCTTC.

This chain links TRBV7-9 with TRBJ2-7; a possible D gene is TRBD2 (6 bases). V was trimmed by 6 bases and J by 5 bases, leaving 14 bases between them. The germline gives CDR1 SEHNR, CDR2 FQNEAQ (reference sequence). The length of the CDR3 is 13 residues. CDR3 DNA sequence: TGTGCCAGCAGACGGAGCGGGCTCCACGAGCAGTACTTC. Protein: CASRRSGLHEQYF.